Listed below are T cell receptor beta chains from one sample, sequenced in a study of CD8 T cells in ankylosing spondylitis. Using its own MiXCR run on the 5' RACE reads, TCRdb lists one record per CDR3 protein. The sample records 100,000 or so distinct CDR3 sequences, under 30% being singletons. The sequencing input was synovial fluid, either unsorted or a sorted T cell fraction (not recorded which). These receptors were collected from a male donor with ankylosing spondylitis. Both conserved end residues are part of each CDR3. Rows may omit the clone size; those that give it use once, few, many or a size class.

cdr3_aa j_call v_call clone_size
CSASIPGRPNTEAFF TRBJ1-1 TRBV20-1 few
CASSPKGSGAYEQYF TRBJ2-7 TRBV27 few
CAISVGGRDNEQFF TRBJ2-1 TRBV10-3 NA
CASSPTGLNQPQHF TRBJ1-5 TRBV6-1 many
CSARTGPTEAFF TRBJ1-1 TRBV20-1 NA
CASSLPKSWFDQPQHF TRBJ1-5 TRBV28 few
CSAGLAGGPNNEQFF TRBJ2-1 TRBV20-1 NA
CASSLGTGSYEQYF TRBJ2-7 TRBV7-6 few
CASSYRNTEDFF TRBJ1-1 TRBV19 NA
CASMGRVGEFGAKNIQYF TRBJ2-4 TRBV6-1 once
CASSLDGRGGNEQFF TRBJ2-1 TRBV5-1 NA
CASSMGTSGEPNTGELFF TRBJ2-2 TRBV21-1 NA
CAISEPNTGELFF TRBJ2-2 TRBV10-3 NA
CSAPEPGIGKLNQPQHF TRBJ1-5 TRBV20-1 NA
CASRNLAGGNEQFF TRBJ2-1 TRBV3-1 NA
CASSPGTIAYEQYF TRBJ2-7 TRBV12-3/TRBV12-4 NA
CASSKEGLGTDTQYF TRBJ2-3 TRBV19 NA
CASSLDGGFSYNEQFF TRBJ2-1 TRBV27 many
CASSQRGQGAIDTQYF TRBJ2-3 TRBV3-1 NA
CASSLHDSENSPLHF TRBJ1-6 TRBV11-2 NA
CSARKQGPHEQYF TRBJ2-7 TRBV20-1 few
CASSPGTSGKSPYNEQFF TRBJ2-1 TRBV5-1 NA
CASSPVVSVTTYEQYF TRBJ2-7 TRBV7-2 few
CASSLGGTGRHYGYTF TRBJ1-2 TRBV7-2 many
CASSTGTGGGTGELFF TRBJ2-2 TRBV12-3/TRBV12-4 few
CSASYTFYGYTF TRBJ1-2 TRBV20-1 many
CASRVLSYNEQFF TRBJ2-1 TRBV7-9 NA
CASSPWTSGSNEQYF TRBJ2-7 TRBV5-4 few
CSAKTGESSYEQYF TRBJ2-7 TRBV20-1 few
CASSPSYNSPLHF TRBJ1-6 TRBV5-1 NA
CASSQDSGTMANNEQFF TRBJ2-1 TRBV4-2 few
CASSRTGGATDTQYF TRBJ2-3 TRBV12-3/TRBV12-4 NA
CASSQELANTEAFF TRBJ1-1 TRBV3-1 NA
CASSPTQGQQFF TRBJ2-1 TRBV7-9 NA
CAISARTGGYGTDTQYF TRBJ2-3 TRBV10-3 many
CASSDSSYAEAFF TRBJ1-1 TRBV18 NA
CSARAPGHPRNTIYF TRBJ1-3 TRBV20-1 NA
CASSLTGLAGVGETQYF TRBJ2-5 TRBV7-2 few
CASSLYGTSSLGEQYF TRBJ2-7 TRBV11-2 many
CAISESGRGNQPQHF TRBJ1-5 TRBV10-3 NA
CASNSNRDTNQPQHF TRBJ1-5 TRBV7-2 NA
CASSLIEGGTQYF TRBJ2-5 TRBV12-3/TRBV12-4 NA
CATSDRGGYTF TRBJ1-2 TRBV24-1 few
CASSLAGGMYTQYF TRBJ2-3 TRBV11-2 many
CSARDSAQIQETQYF TRBJ2-5 TRBV20-1 NA
CASTPDRVDNEQFF TRBJ2-1 TRBV2 NA
CATSDWGDGGRDETQYF TRBJ2-5 TRBV24-1 once
CASSLFGGAGGYTF TRBJ1-2 TRBV27 NA
CAWSVQGRNTQYF TRBJ2-3 TRBV30 few
CASSSQRGGGNTQYF TRBJ2-3 TRBV4-2 NA
CASSSKGGDSYNEQFF TRBJ2-1 TRBV7-2 many
CSAHDSPDEKLFF TRBJ1-4 TRBV20-1 NA
CASSTNSGNTIYF TRBJ1-3 TRBV6-2/TRBV6-3 NA
CASSTSNQPQHF TRBJ1-5 TRBV27 few
CASSQGGHRNTEAFF TRBJ1-1 TRBV3-1 few
CAIRRLVTGDTEAFF TRBJ1-1 TRBV10-3 many
CSARAAGATEAFF TRBJ1-1 TRBV20-1 NA
CSARDWQGSTEAFF TRBJ1-1 TRBV20-1 few